Detailed here is one T cell receptor beta chain. The entry originates in a study of control samples from healthy donors and cancer patients. From germline, CDR1 is LGHNA and CDR2 YSLEER. CDR3 length equals 17 residues. The V end was cut by 1 base, the J end by 0 bases, with 13 bases between. Assay: immunoSEQ multiplex PCR; the TCRdb copy retains only in-frame clones and omits some. The sample has over 150,000 clones, around 90% seen once. Specimen: blood. The TCR sequence derives from a woman aged 45-59 years in good health. This sequence joins TRBV4-3 and TRBJ1-3; D remains unclear. CDR3 protein: CASSQVNRRDSGNTIYF. The CDR3 region has the DNA TGCGCCAGCAGCCAAGTTAATCGACGGGACTCTGGAAACACCATATATTTT.